This T cell receptor beta chain was documented in a study of blood T cell repertoires in COVID-19. Turning to the study itself: Donors in the United States, Italy and Spain gave samples during acute or convalescent COVID-19.

Original data processing: For nucleated cells, counts were estimated from reference gene primer amplification. TCRdb's table, derived via immunoSEQ multiplex PCR, lists solely in-frame clones and lacks some. V and J calls and clone size are those listed in that table; D and trimming were worked out from the DNA. In the table there are roughly 38,000 clones, roughly nine tenths of which are singletons. Sequencing was performed on peripheral blood. The TCR comes from a man in his fifties or sixties in a cohort sampled during active COVID-19.

The CDR3 coding sequence is TGTGCCAGCAGCCATAACACCGGGGAGCTGTTTTTT. This encodes CASSHNTGELFF. The gene calls are TRBV7-9 and TRBJ2-2, with no clear D. V shed 5 bases and J shed 2 bases, with 3 bases lying between them. From germline, CDR1 is SEHNR and CDR2 FQNEAQ (reference sequence). The CDR3 is 12 amino acids.